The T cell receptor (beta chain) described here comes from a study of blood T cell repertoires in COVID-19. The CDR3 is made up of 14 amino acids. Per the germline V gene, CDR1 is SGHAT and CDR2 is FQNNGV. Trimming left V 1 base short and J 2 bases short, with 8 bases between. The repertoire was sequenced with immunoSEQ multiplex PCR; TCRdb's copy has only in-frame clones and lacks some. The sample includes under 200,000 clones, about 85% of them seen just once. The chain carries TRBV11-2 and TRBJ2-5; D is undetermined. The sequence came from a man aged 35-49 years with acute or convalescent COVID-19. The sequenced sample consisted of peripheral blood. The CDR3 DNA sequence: TGTGCCAGCAGCTTAGTCCCGGGTCAAGAGACCCAGTACTTC. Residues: CASSLVPGQETQYF.